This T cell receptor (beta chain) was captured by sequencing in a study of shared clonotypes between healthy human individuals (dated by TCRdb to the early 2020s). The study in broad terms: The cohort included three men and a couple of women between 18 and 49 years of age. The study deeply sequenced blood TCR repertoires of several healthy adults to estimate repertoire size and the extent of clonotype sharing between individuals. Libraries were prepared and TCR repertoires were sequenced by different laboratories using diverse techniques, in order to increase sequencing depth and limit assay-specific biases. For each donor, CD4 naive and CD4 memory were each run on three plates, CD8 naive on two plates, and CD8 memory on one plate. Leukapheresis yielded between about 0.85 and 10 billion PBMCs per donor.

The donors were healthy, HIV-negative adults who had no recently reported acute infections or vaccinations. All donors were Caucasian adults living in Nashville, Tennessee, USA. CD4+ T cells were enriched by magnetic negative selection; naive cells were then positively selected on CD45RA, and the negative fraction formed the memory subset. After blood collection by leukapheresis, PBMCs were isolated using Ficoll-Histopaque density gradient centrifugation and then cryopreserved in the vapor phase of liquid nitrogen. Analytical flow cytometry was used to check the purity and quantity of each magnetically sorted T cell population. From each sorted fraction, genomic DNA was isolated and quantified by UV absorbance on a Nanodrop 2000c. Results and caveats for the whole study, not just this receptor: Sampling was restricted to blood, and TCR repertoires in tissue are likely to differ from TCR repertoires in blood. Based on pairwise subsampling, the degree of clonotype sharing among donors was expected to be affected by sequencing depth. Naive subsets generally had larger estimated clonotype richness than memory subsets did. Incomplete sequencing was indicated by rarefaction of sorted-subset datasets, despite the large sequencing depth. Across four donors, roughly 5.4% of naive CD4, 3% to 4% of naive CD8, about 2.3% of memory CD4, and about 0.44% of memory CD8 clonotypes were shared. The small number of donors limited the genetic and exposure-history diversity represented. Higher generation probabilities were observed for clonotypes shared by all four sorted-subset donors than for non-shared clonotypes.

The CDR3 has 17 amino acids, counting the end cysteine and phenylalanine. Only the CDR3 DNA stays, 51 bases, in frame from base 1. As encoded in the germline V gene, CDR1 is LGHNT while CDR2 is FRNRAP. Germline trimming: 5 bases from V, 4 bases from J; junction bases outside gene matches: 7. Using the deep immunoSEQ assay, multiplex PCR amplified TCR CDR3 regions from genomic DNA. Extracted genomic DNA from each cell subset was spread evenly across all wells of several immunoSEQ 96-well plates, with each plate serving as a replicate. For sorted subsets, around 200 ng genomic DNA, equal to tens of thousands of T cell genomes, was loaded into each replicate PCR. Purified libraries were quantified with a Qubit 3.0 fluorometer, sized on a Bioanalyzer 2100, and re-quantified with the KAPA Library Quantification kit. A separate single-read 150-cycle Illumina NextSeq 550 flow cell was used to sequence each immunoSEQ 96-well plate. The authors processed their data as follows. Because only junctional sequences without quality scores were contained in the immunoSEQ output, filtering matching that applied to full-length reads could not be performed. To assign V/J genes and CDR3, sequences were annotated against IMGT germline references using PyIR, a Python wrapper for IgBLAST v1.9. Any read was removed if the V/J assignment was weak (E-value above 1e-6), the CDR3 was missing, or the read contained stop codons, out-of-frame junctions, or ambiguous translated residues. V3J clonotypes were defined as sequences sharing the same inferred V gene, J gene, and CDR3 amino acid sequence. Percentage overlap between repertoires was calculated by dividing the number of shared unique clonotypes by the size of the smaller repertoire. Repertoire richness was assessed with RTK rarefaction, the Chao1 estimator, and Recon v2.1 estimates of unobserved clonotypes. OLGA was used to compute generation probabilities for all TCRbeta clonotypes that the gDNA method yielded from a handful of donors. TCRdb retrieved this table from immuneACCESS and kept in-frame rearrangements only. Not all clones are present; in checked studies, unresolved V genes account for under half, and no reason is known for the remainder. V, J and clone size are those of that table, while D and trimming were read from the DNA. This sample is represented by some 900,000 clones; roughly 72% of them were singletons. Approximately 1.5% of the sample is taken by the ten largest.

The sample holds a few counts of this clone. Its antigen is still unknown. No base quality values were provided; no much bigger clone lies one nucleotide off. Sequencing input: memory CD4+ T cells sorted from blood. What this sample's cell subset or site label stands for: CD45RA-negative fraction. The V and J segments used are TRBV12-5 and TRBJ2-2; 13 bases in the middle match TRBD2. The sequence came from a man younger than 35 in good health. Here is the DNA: TGTGCTAGTGGTCCACCGGGACTAGCGGGATTCACCGGGGAGCTGTTTTTT. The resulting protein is CASGPPGLAGFTGELFF.